These 8 T cell receptor beta chains were all obtained from the same sample, sequenced in a study of blood T cell repertoires in COVID-19. Measured with immunoSEQ multiplex PCR; TCRdb has only the in-frame clones, and not every one. The sample contains a few hundred thousand clones, 80% to 90% of which appear only once. Sequencing input: peripheral blood. Receptors were obtained from a woman aged 70-85 years with COVID-19, enrolled during active disease.

Details on this clone: Other DNA sequences within the sample encode an identical CDR3. The chain couples TRBV7-2 to TRBJ1-1; maybe TRBD1 (5 bases). This CDR3 spans 13 amino acids. CDR1 is SGHTA and CDR2 is FQGNSA in the germline V gene. V lost 2 bases and J 1 base, leaving 5 bases between the germline ends. The CDR3 region is CASSLQGNTEAFF. CDR3 sequence (DNA): TGTGCCAGCAGCTTACAGGGGAACACTGAAGCTTTCTTT. Looking up the rest from reference TRBV7-2 and TRBJ1-1 gives the full variable domain: GAGVSQSPSNKVTEKGKDVELRCDPISGHTALYWYRQSLGQGLEFLIYFQGNSAPDKSGLPSDRFSAERTGGSVSTLTIQRTQQEDSAVYLCASSLQGNTEAFFGQGTRLTVV.

This rearrangement joins TRBV7-2 to TRBJ1-5; D gene uncertain. V gave up 3 bases and J gave up 0 bases, with 6 bases separating them. Germline CDR1 reads SGHTA; CDR2 reads FQGNSA. This CDR3 comprises 14 residues. The CDR3 region is CASSFLYSNQPQHF. In DNA form, the CDR3 reads TGTGCCAGCAGCTTCTTATATAGCAATCAGCCCCAGCATTTT.

This clone was observed once. The chain is built from TRBV4-3 and TRBJ2-1; 9 bases are a match to TRBD2. Germline V lookup: CDR1 LGHNA, CDR2 YSLEER. Germline trimming cut 0 bases from V and 6 bases from J; bases unmatched to any gene: 9. This CDR3 has 17 residues. The CDR3 is CASSQDGISGRTNEQFF. The DNA of the CDR3 is TGCGCCAGCAGCCAAGACGGAATAAGCGGGAGGACCAATGAGCAGTTCTTC.

The chain links TRBV5-1 to TRBJ2-2; D perhaps matches TRBD1 (8 bases). The CDR3 length is 15 residues. V was cut by 1 base and J by 3 bases, with 10 bases left in between. CDR1 is SGHRS and CDR2 is YFSETQ in the germline V gene. In DNA form, the CDR3 reads TGCGCCAGCAGCTTGACAGGGGGGGACACCGGGGAGCTGTTTTTT. Encoded protein: CASSLTGGDTGELFF.

In the case of this clone: This CDR3 is also generated by other DNA sequences in the sample. V usage is TRBV5-1 and J usage is TRBJ2-5, with 7 bases fitting TRBD1. This CDR3 has 13 amino acids. The V gene's germline CDR1 is SGHRS and CDR2 YFSETQ. The V segment lost 2 bases and the J segment 4 bases; nucleotides outside the gene matches: 2. The CDR3 nucleotides are TGCGCCAGCAGCTTAGACAGGGTAGAGACCCAGTACTTC. Translation: CASSLDRVETQYF.

V usage is TRBV28 and J usage is TRBJ2-7, with TRBD2 matching 11 bases. The CDR3 spans 15 residues. J was trimmed by 6 bases and V by 5 bases; bases with no gene match: 9. The germline V gene encodes CDR1 MDHEN and CDR2 SYDVKM. The CDR3 sequence: CASSQGLAALVEQYF. CDR3 coding DNA: TGTGCCAGCAGTCAGGGACTAGCGGCGCTGGTCGAGCAGTACTTC.

The chain is built from TRBV29-1 and TRBJ1-1; D might be TRBD1 (5 bases). The CDR3 is made up of 13 amino acids. V dropped 4 bases and J dropped 3 bases, with 12 bases sitting between them. From germline, CDR1 is SQVTM and CDR2 ANQGSEA. This chain's CDR3 is CSVGPGEHTEAFF. CDR3 DNA: TGCAGCGTTGGGCCGGGGGAGCACACTGAAGCTTTCTTT.

This clone came up once. This CDR3 is CASSSQGQGLTYEQYF. As DNA, the CDR3 is TGTGCCAGCAGCTCGCAGGGACAGGGGTTGACCTACGAGCAGTACTTC. The gene calls are TRBV5-8 and TRBJ2-7; TRBD1 aligns across 10 bases. Germline V CDR1 and CDR2: SGHTS, YDEGEE. Trimming cost V 3 bases and J 2 bases; bases outside gene matches: 8. The CDR3 consists of 16 residues.